The 5 T cell receptor beta chains reported below all come from one sample, sequenced in a study of blood T cell repertoires in COVID-19. Generated by immunoSEQ multiplex PCR, the TCRdb table keeps only in-frame clones and is missing some. Of around 250,000 clones listed, around nine tenths are singletons. Sequenced input: peripheral blood. The receptors come from a woman aged 60-75 years who had recovered from COVID-19.

The chain uses TRBV7-2 and TRBJ2-6, with D maybe TRBD1 (5 bases). The CDR3 length is 16 residues. V was pared by 4 bases and J by 4 bases, with 14 bases between. Germline V gives CDR1 SGHTA, CDR2 FQGNSA. DNA for the CDR3: TGTGCCAGCAGCTACAGGATTTCAGGAGGGGCCAACGTCCTGACTTTC. The encoded protein is CASSYRISGGANVLTF.

The rearrangement links TRBV28 to TRBJ1-2; D perhaps matches TRBD1 (6 bases). CDR1 and CDR2 (germline): MDHEN, SYDVKM. This CDR3 comprises 16 residues. Trimming cost V 4 bases and J 3 bases, with 18 bases left between them. CDR3 bases: TGTGCCAGCAGTTCCCCCTCCAGGGGCTCTTACTATGGCTACACCTTC. Translated: CASSSPSRGSYYGYTF.

V gene TRBV21-1 combines with J gene TRBJ2-7; the table names TRBD1, a call not compared with the DNA. TRBV21-1 is tagged as a pseudogene. The CDR3 is 18 residues long. The CDR3, as DNA: TGTGCCAGCAGCAAAGGTGATCGACCGGGACAGGGGTCCTACGAGCAGTACTTC. This encodes CASSKGDRPGQGSYEQYF.

This clone has only one observation. J is TRBJ2-1 and V is TRBV28, with D possibly being TRBD2 (5 bases). Germline V gives CDR1 MDHEN, CDR2 SYDVKM. V was shortened by 5 bases and J by 6 bases, with 11 bases between the two germline ends. The CDR3 has 13 amino acids. The CDR3 spells CASSTADFNEQFF. CDR3 in DNA: TGTGCCAGCAGTACGGCGGACTTCAATGAGCAGTTCTTC.

The gene calls are TRBV5-1 and TRBJ2-1; 7 nucleotides line up with TRBD2. CDR1 and CDR2 (germline): SGHRS, YFSETQ. The junction had 4 bases not matched to a gene; V was cut back by 0 bases and J by 7 bases. The CDR3 totals 14 residues. CDR3 sequence: CASSLGLAENEQFF. The CDR3 DNA sequence: TGCGCCAGCAGCTTGGGGCTAGCGGAGAATGAGCAGTTCTTC.